These 20 T cell receptor beta chains share one sample of origin, sequenced in a study of blood T cell repertoires in COVID-19. Sequencing was performed with immunoSEQ multiplex PCR; in TCRdb, only in-frame clones are kept and a portion is missing. The sample lists 250,000 or so clones, approximately 86% occurring once. Sequencing was carried out using PBMCs or T cells enriched from blood (not recorded which). These receptors were taken from a woman aged 45-59 years who had recovered from COVID-19.

This chain links TRBV30 with TRBJ1-1, with D possibly matching TRBD1 (5 bases). The CDR3 length is 13 residues. CDR1 GTSNPN and CDR2 SVGIG come from the germline V gene (reference sequence). The V and J ends lost 1 base and 3 bases respectively, with 9 bases between them. The CDR3 protein is CAWSGSRDTEAFF. CDR3 sequence (DNA): TGTGCCTGGAGTGGATCCAGGGACACTGAAGCTTTCTTT.

The rearrangement joins TRBV30 to TRBJ2-1, with D tentatively TRBD2 (5 bases). The CDR3 totals 13 residues. Germline-derived CDR1 and CDR2 are GTSNPN and SVGIG (reference sequence). V was trimmed by 5 bases and J by 3 bases, leaving 11 bases between them. CDR3 nucleotides: TGTGCCTGGGATGGACTTGTCTACAATGAGCAGTTCTTC. Translating it yields CAWDGLVYNEQFF.

DNA for the CDR3: TGTGCCAGCAGCCGCGCAGGGTTGTTCACCGGGGAGCTGTTTTTT. This sequence encodes CASSRAGLFTGELFF. The J gene is TRBJ2-2, the V gene TRBV3-1 (or the pseudogene TRBV3-2), with D possibly being TRBD1 (5 bases). CDR3 length: 15 residues. Germline V lookup: CDR1 LGHDT, CDR2 YNNKEL (reference sequence). Trimming removed 4 bases from V and 4 bases from J, with 13 bases in between.

V gene TRBV24-1 combines with J gene TRBJ1-6; a possible D gene is TRBD1 (5 bases). This CDR3 has 13 amino acids. Germline lookup yields CDR1 KGHDR and CDR2 SFDVKD. Between the trimmed V and J ends, which lost 9 bases and 8 bases, there was a span of 13 bases. The CDR3 region has the DNA TGTGCCACCCAGGGTCGGACCGATTCACCCCTCCACTTT. It codes for CATQGRTDSPLHF.

V and J are TRBV18 and TRBJ1-6; TRBD1 matches 8 bases. The CDR3 is 19 residues long. J gave up 1 base and V 1 base, and 9 bases lay outside the gene matches. CDR1 KGHSH and CDR2 LQKENI come from the germline V gene. CDR3 residues: CASSPRLGQVGSYNSPLHF. The CDR3 nucleotides read TGTGCCAGCTCACCACGCCTGGGACAGGTTGGATCCTATAATTCACCCCTCCACTTT. The variable domain in full, with the rest retrieved from reference TRBV18 and TRBJ1-6, is NAGVMQNPRHLVRRRGQEARLRCSPMKGHSHVYWYRQLPEEGLKFMVYLQKENIIDESGMPKERFSAEFPKEGPSILRIQQVVRGDSAAYFCASSPRLGQVGSYNSPLHFGNGTRLTVT.

CDR3 residues: CAISDSGQGGNQPQHF. For the CDR3, the DNA is TGTGCCATCAGTGACTCGGGACAGGGCGGCAATCAGCCCCAGCATTTT. This chain links TRBV10-3 with TRBJ1-5, with TRBD1 identical over 9 bases. CDR3 length: 16 residues. J was trimmed by 2 bases and V by 3 bases; bases with no gene match: 5. Germline assignment: CDR1 ENHRY and CDR2 SYGVKD.

Of note for this clone: One end of the junction varies from germline; a read error may be responsible. CDR3 region: CLGLAGDAAYNEQFF. CDR3 coding DNA: TGCTTAGGTCTAGCGGGAGACGCGGCCTACAATGAGCAGTTCTTC. This chain links TRBV10-3 with TRBJ2-1; 10 bases match TRBD2. Germline-derived CDR1 and CDR2 are ENHRY and SYGVKD. The CDR3 is made up of 15 amino acids.

The chain carries TRBV5-1 and TRBJ2-5; 9 bases align to TRBD1. Looked up from germline, CDR1 is SGHRS and CDR2 is YFSETQ. This CDR3 region has 15 residues. The trim removed 3 bases at V and 3 bases at J, leaving 6 bases unmatched. The CDR3 nucleotides are TGCGCCAGCAGCTGGGGACAGGGAGGAAAAGAGACCCAGTACTTC. Protein product: CASSWGQGGKETQYF.

This chain connects TRBV5-1 to TRBJ2-2, with 8 bases matching TRBD1. Per germline, CDR1 SGHRS and CDR2 YFSETQ. The CDR3 contains 16 residues. The V and J ends lost 6 bases and 7 bases, in that order; junction bases with no gene match: 14. The CDR3 sequence: CASKGGSQGASGELFF. CDR3 sequence (DNA): TGCGCCAGCAAAGGGGGATCCCAGGGGGCAAGCGGGGAGCTGTTTTTT.

J is TRBJ2-7 and V is TRBV5-1; 8 nucleotides align to TRBD1. The V gene end was trimmed by 5 bases and the J gene end by 5 bases; junction bases not matched to a gene: 12. Germline V lookup: CDR1 SGHRS, CDR2 YFSETQ. The CDR3 has 15 amino acids. DNA of the CDR3: TGCGCCAGCAGTCCACCCAGGACAGGGTCGCACGAGCAGTACTTC. Amino acids: CASSPPRTGSHEQYF.

V is TRBV30 and J is TRBJ1-6, with D perhaps matching TRBD1 (5 bases). Trimming cost V 4 bases and J 4 bases, with 11 bases left between them. The CDR3 has 14 amino acids. CDR1 and CDR2 (germline): GTSNPN, SVGIG (reference sequence). The CDR3 DNA reads as TGTGCCTGGACCCCGGACACATATAATTCACCCCTCCACTTT. Translating it yields CAWTPDTYNSPLHF.

V gene TRBV5-1 combines with J gene TRBJ2-5; perhaps TRBD2 as D (6 bases). The CDR3 is 14 amino acids. Between the trimmed V and J ends, which lost 0 bases and 1 base, there was a span of 7 bases. The germline V gene encodes CDR1 SGHRS and CDR2 YFSETQ. CDR3 protein: CASSLDGSQETQYF. As DNA, the CDR3 is TGCGCCAGCAGCTTGGACGGGAGCCAAGAGACCCAGTACTTC.

J is TRBJ2-6 and V is TRBV3-1 (or the pseudogene TRBV3-2); tentatively, D is TRBD2 (7 bases). The CDR3 consists of 18 residues. The V end was cut by 4 bases, the J end by 4 bases, with 20 bases between. Germline assignment: CDR1 LGHDT and CDR2 YNNKEL (reference sequence). The CDR3 nucleotides are TGTGCCAGCAGCCCCCAACCGGGGGGCTCCTCGGGGGCCAACGTCCTGACTTTC. Amino acid sequence: CASSPQPGGSSGANVLTF.

This clone was detected a few times. This chain links TRBV10-3 with TRBJ2-7; 7 positions agree with TRBD1. The germline gives CDR1 ENHRY, CDR2 SYGVKD. Trimming at V came to 2 bases and at J to 7 bases, leaving 8 bases not matched to a gene. CDR3 size: 14 residues. The CDR3 nucleotides read TGTGCCATCAGTGAGACAGGGGATCTCGGGGAGCAGTACTTC. The encoded protein is CAISETGDLGEQYF.

This sequence joins TRBV28 and TRBJ2-5; 9 nucleotides match TRBD2. This CDR3 is 17 amino acids long. V shed 3 bases, J shed 4 bases, and the junction held 12 bases outside the gene matches. Germline V gene data show CDR1 as MDHEN and CDR2 as SYDVKM. The CDR3 nucleotides read TGTGCCAGCAGTTTTGGAGGGGATTTAGCGGGAGTAGAGACCCAGTACTTC. It translates to CASSFGGDLAGVETQYF.

The rearrangement joins TRBV12-3 or TRBV12-4 to TRBJ1-1, with 7 nucleotides matching TRBD1. The V and J ends lost 2 bases and 10 bases, in that order; junction bases with no gene match: 7. The CDR3 runs 13 residues. The CDR3 sequence is CASSLRQGRVAFF. DNA for the CDR3: TGTGCCAGCAGTTTACGACAGGGTAGAGTAGCTTTCTTT.

The chain joins TRBV9 to TRBJ2-1; D is perhaps TRBD2 (7 bases). The V and J ends lost 0 bases and 4 bases respectively, with 20 bases between them. This CDR3 comprises 18 residues. Germline assignment: CDR1 SGDLS and CDR2 YYNGEE. The CDR3 is CASSVVSRGGHGYNEQFF. DNA of the CDR3: TGTGCCAGCAGCGTAGTTTCGAGGGGGGGACACGGTTACAATGAGCAGTTCTTC.

The genes are TRBV28 and TRBJ2-1, with 8 positions matching TRBD2. CDR1 is MDHEN, CDR2 SYDVKM, per germline. The CDR3 loop spans 15 amino acids. With V trimmed by 7 bases and J by 4 bases, 9 bases remained unmatched. CDR3 residues: CASTLTLAVYNEQFF. The CDR3 DNA reads TGTGCCAGCACCCTTACACTAGCGGTTTACAATGAGCAGTTCTTC.

The J gene is TRBJ2-2, the V gene TRBV19; D uncertain. CDR1 is LNHDA and CDR2 is SQIVND in the germline V gene (reference sequence). CDR3 length: 14 amino acids. Trimming stripped 3 bases from V and 0 bases from J, with 5 bases between. The CDR3 spells CASSISPNTGELFF. CDR3 in DNA: TGTGCCAGTAGTATTAGTCCGAACACCGGGGAGCTGTTTTTT.

This sequence joins TRBV3-1 (or the pseudogene TRBV3-2) and TRBJ1-2; D gene ambiguous. V lost 2 bases and J lost 7, with 8 bases in between. The germline V gene encodes CDR1 LGHDT and CDR2 YNNKEL (reference sequence). The CDR3 is made up of 12 amino acids. The CDR3 coding sequence is TGTGCCAGCAGCCAATCGGACTTTGGCTACACCTTC. Amino acids: CASSQSDFGYTF.